These 26 T cell receptor beta chains share one sample of origin, sequenced in a study of shared clonotypes between healthy human individuals. Assay used: immunoSEQ multiplex PCR; TCRdb lists only in-frame clones, some missing. The sample comprises over a million clones, 78% of which are singletons, and roughly 0.65% rests with the top ten. Sequenced input: memory CD4+ T cells from PBMCs. Subset reported: CD45RA-negative fraction. All receptors come from a man aged 18-30 years in good health. Some clones in this sample may be carry-over from other donors' samples.

This chain joins TRBV7-2 and TRBJ1-4; 9 bases are shared with TRBD1. J was trimmed by 10 bases and V by 4 bases; bases with no gene match: 4. Per germline, CDR1 SGHTA and CDR2 FQGNSA. The length of the CDR3 is 13 residues. CDR3 region: CASSSRDRAKLFF. The CDR3 DNA follows: TGTGCCAGCAGCTCCCGGGACAGGGCAAAACTGTTTTTT. The variable domain in full, completed from reference TRBV7-2 and TRBJ1-4, reads GAGVSQSPSNKVTEKGKDVELRCDPISGHTALYWYRQSLGQGLEFLIYFQGNSAPDKSGLPSDRFSAERTGGSVSTLTIQRTQQEDSAVYLCASSSRDRAKLFFGSGTQLSVL.

The rearrangement uses TRBV5-1 and TRBJ1-1; D is possibly TRBD1 (5 bases). Deletions cut 0 bases from V and 4 bases from J, with 13 bases between. Per germline, CDR1 SGHRS and CDR2 YFSETQ. This CDR3 spans 15 amino acids. The CDR3 nucleotides read TGCGCCAGCAGCTTGGCCTTAGGGGATCTCACTGAAGCTTTCTTT. Its protein product is CASSLALGDLTEAFF. The full variable domain, with the rest looked up from reference TRBV5-1 and TRBJ1-1, is KAGVTQTPRYLIKTRGQQVTLSCSPISGHRSVSWYQQTPGQGLQFLFEYFSETQRNKGNFPGRFSGRQFSNSRSEMNVSTLELGDSALYLCASSLALGDLTEAFFGQGTRLTVV.

This rearrangement joins TRBV5-4 to TRBJ2-7; D is unresolved. Germline CDR1 is SGHNT and CDR2 is YYREEE (reference sequence). The CDR3 is made up of 13 amino acids. V gave up 3 bases and J gave up 3 bases, with 10 bases separating them. The chain's CDR3 is CASSSDFLYEQYF. The DNA of the CDR3 is TGTGCCAGCAGCTCCGACTTTCTCTACGAGCAGTACTTC.

V gene TRBV5-8 combines with J gene TRBJ2-1; D may correspond to TRBD1 or TRBD2 (5 bases each). Germline assignment: CDR1 SGHTS and CDR2 YDEGEE. Trimming removed 4 bases from V and 0 bases from J, with 11 bases in between. This CDR3 comprises 15 residues. CDR3 in amino acids: CASSLGTFSYNEQFF. As DNA, the CDR3 is TGTGCCAGCAGCCTCGGGACCTTCTCCTACAATGAGCAGTTCTTC.

V usage is TRBV11-2 and J usage is TRBJ2-7; TRBD1 matches 7 bases. The CDR3 runs 14 residues. The V segment lost 1 base and the J segment 4 bases; nucleotides outside the gene matches: 4. Per the germline V gene, CDR1 is SGHAT and CDR2 is FQNNGV. In DNA form, the CDR3 reads TGTGCCAGCAGCTTAGGGGGACAGCGGTACGAGCAGTACTTC. Its translation is CASSLGGQRYEQYF.

The genes are TRBV18 and TRBJ1-4; D remains ambiguous. The CDR3 is 15 residues long. Germline CDR1 KGHSH, CDR2 LQKENI. Trimming stripped 3 bases from V and 4 bases from J, with 12 bases between. The CDR3 sequence: CASSPFTEVNEKLFF. The CDR3 DNA is TGTGCCAGCTCACCTTTTACGGAGGTTAATGAAAAACTGTTTTTT.

The CDR3: CASSLGDRAKNTEAFF. The CDR3, as DNA: TGCGCCAGCAGCTTGGGGGACAGGGCAAAGAACACTGAAGCTTTCTTT. This chain links TRBV5-1 with TRBJ1-1; 9 bases fit TRBD1. V lost 0 bases to trimming and J lost 1 base; unmatched junction nucleotides: 4. The germline gives CDR1 SGHRS, CDR2 YFSETQ. CDR3 size: 16 residues.

The gene calls are TRBV4-1 and TRBJ2-5, with 12 positions matching TRBD1. The CDR3 totals 16 residues. Germline V gene sequence: CDR1 MGHRA, CDR2 YSYEKL. The V gene end was trimmed by 0 bases and the J gene end by 7 bases; junction bases not matched to a gene: 6. CDR3 nucleotide sequence: TGCGCCAGCAGCCAAGAAGGGACAGGGGGCGCTGGGACCCAGTACTTC. Encoded protein: CASSQEGTGGAGTQYF.

This clone was recorded only once. The genes are TRBV7-9 and TRBJ1-1; 8 nucleotides match TRBD1. Germline-derived CDR1 and CDR2 are SEHNR and FQNEAQ (reference sequence). Trimming took 6 bases from V and 4 from J; bases not matched to a gene: 10. This CDR3 region has 15 residues. The CDR3 sequence is CASSRSDRAFTEAFF. The CDR3 DNA follows: TGTGCCAGCAGTAGATCGGACAGGGCCTTCACTGAAGCTTTCTTT.

CDR3: CASSWGPSGTDDTQYF. CDR3 DNA sequence: TGTGCCAGCTCATGGGGGCCTAGCGGGACGGATGATACGCAGTATTTT. The V and J genes are TRBV18 and TRBJ2-3; 9 nucleotides agree with TRBD2. The CDR3 loop spans 16 amino acids. V lost 5 bases to trimming and J lost 6 bases; unmatched junction nucleotides: 12. The germline gives CDR1 KGHSH, CDR2 LQKENI.

This clone was detected only once. V is TRBV30 and J is TRBJ2-3, with 11 bases that match TRBD2. The length of the CDR3 is 15 residues. V shed 3 bases and J 1 base; nucleotides not matched to a gene: 3. The germline V gene has CDR1 GTSNPN and CDR2 SVGIG (reference sequence). The CDR3 DNA sequence: TGTGCCTGGAGACGGACTAGCGGGCGCACAGATACGCAGTATTTT. Its protein product is CAWRRTSGRTDTQYF.

This chain connects TRBV7-9 to TRBJ2-1, with a weak D call TRBD2 (6 bases). The V end lost 0 bases, the J end lost 8 bases, and 11 bases lay between the germline ends. Germline lookup yields CDR1 SEHNR and CDR2 FQNEAQ (reference sequence). This CDR3 is 14 amino acids long. The CDR3 protein is CASSLARKRDEQFF. The CDR3 DNA reads as TGTGCCAGCAGCTTAGCCAGAAAGCGGGATGAGCAGTTCTTC.

Remarks on this clone: The identical CDR3 is also encoded by other nucleotide sequences in the sample. J is TRBJ2-7 and V is TRBV28, with TRBD2 matching 9 bases. After removal of 3 bases from V and 4 bases from J, the junction contained 4 bases not matched to a gene. From germline, CDR1 is MDHEN and CDR2 SYDVKM. The CDR3 contains 14 residues. The CDR3 loop reads CASSLAGGPYEQYF. In nucleotides, the CDR3 is TGTGCCAGCAGTTTGGCGGGAGGGCCTTACGAGCAGTACTTC.

Here the CDR3 DNA reads TGCGCGAGTATGGGCGGACTAGCGGGAGGAGGGGGAAGGGAGCAGTACTTC. Translation: CASMGGLAGGGGREQYF. The chain links TRBV10-2 to TRBJ2-7, with TRBD2 matching over 14 bases. Germline V lookup: CDR1 WSHSY, CDR2 SAAADI. The CDR3 is 17 amino acids.

The J gene is TRBJ1-1, the V gene TRBV5-1; D unresolved. CDR1 and CDR2 (germline): SGHRS, YFSETQ. The length of the CDR3 is 14 residues. Trimming removed 0 bases at V and 5 bases at J, with 11 bases between. The CDR3: CASSLVGSETEAFF. CDR3 coding DNA: TGCGCCAGCAGCTTGGTAGGGTCGGAGACTGAAGCTTTCTTT. Variable domain in full (rest from reference TRBV5-1 and TRBJ1-1): KAGVTQTPRYLIKTRGQQVTLSCSPISGHRSVSWYQQTPGQGLQFLFEYFSETQRNKGNFPGRFSGRQFSNSRSEMNVSTLELGDSALYLCASSLVGSETEAFFGQGTRLTVV.

This clone was seen just once. The junction departs from germline at one end; a sequencing error may be responsible. J is TRBJ2-3 and V is TRBV7-9; no reliable D call. The CDR3 has 10 amino acids. Germline V lookup: CDR1 SEHNR, CDR2 FQNEAQ (reference sequence). The CDR3 bases are TGTGCCAGCAGCTTAGTAGATCAATTTTTT. It specifies CASSLVDQFF.

The gene calls are TRBV18 and TRBJ2-1; 7 bases fit TRBD1. The length of the CDR3 is 16 residues. V shed 0 bases and J 9 bases; nucleotides not matched to a gene: 11. Germline-derived CDR1 and CDR2 are KGHSH and LQKENI. The CDR3 sequence is CASSPPSYGQAFEQFF. The CDR3 DNA reads TGTGCCAGCTCACCACCGTCATACGGACAGGCCTTTGAGCAGTTCTTC.

This rearrangement joins TRBV30 to TRBJ1-3, with 7 bases fitting TRBD1. Germline values: CDR1 GTSNPN, CDR2 SVGIG (reference sequence). The CDR3 extends over 13 amino acids. After removal of 5 bases from V and 4 bases from J, the junction contained 5 bases not matched to a gene. The CDR3 coding sequence is TGTGCCTGGGATACAGGGGCCGGAAACACCATATATTTT. Translation gives CAWDTGAGNTIYF.

The V gene is TRBV11-3, the J gene TRBJ2-5; 13 bases agree with TRBD2. The length of the CDR3 is 15 residues. V shed 5 bases and J 4 bases; nucleotides not matched to a gene: 4. Germline CDR1 SGHNT, CDR2 YENEEA. CDR3 DNA sequence: TGTGCCAGCAGCCACGGACTAGCGGGAGTAGAGACCCAGTACTTC. Amino acids: CASSHGLAGVETQYF.

The chain has TRBV5-4 and TRBJ2-1, with 12 bases fitting TRBD2. This CDR3 comprises 16 residues. The germline gives CDR1 SGHNT, CDR2 YYREEE (reference sequence). V gave up 4 bases and J gave up 2 bases; unmatched junction bases: 4. CDR3: CASSTTSGRTYNEQFF. CDR3 bases: TGTGCCAGCAGCACCACTAGCGGGAGGACCTACAATGAGCAGTTCTTC.

Worth noting for this clone: Distinct nucleotide sequences in the sample also encode this CDR3. The chain couples TRBV5-1 to TRBJ2-7; 8 bases line up with TRBD1. The CDR3 runs 15 residues. With V trimmed by 3 bases and J by 0 bases, 5 bases remained unmatched. Germline assignment: CDR1 SGHRS and CDR2 YFSETQ. The CDR3 bases are TGCGCCAGCAGCTCAAGGACAGGGAGCTCCTACGAGCAGTACTTC. Translation gives CASSSRTGSSYEQYF. Full variable domain (outside the CDR3, taken from reference TRBV5-1 and TRBJ2-7): KAGVTQTPRYLIKTRGQQVTLSCSPISGHRSVSWYQQTPGQGLQFLFEYFSETQRNKGNFPGRFSGRQFSNSRSEMNVSTLELGDSALYLCASSSRTGSSYEQYFGPGTRLTVT.

The rearrangement uses TRBV28 and TRBJ1-1, with D unresolved. The CDR3 runs 10 residues. Germline assignment: CDR1 MDHEN and CDR2 SYDVKM. The V end lost 8 bases, the J end lost 3 bases, and 4 bases lay between the germline ends. The CDR3 nucleotides read TGTGCCAGCCGTCACACTGAAGCTTTCTTT. It translates to CASRHTEAFF.

This chain joins TRBV14 and TRBJ2-1; D may match TRBD1 or TRBD2 (5 bases each). Deletions cut 1 base from V and 9 bases from J, with 19 bases between. The CDR3 extends over 16 amino acids. The germline CDR1 and CDR2 sequences are SGHDN and FVKESK. The DNA for the CDR3 is TGTGCCAGCAGCCAAGGTCCAGGGACGAAATTGAGTGAGCAGTTCTTC. Translating gives CASSQGPGTKLSEQFF. The full variable domain, completed using reference TRBV14 and TRBJ2-1, is EAGVTQFPSHSVIEKGQTVTLRCDPISGHDNLYWYRRVMGKEIKFLLHFVKESKQDESGMPNNRFLAERTGGTYSTLKVQPAELEDSGVYFCASSQGPGTKLSEQFFGPGTRLTVL.

The chain is built from TRBV5-1 and TRBJ2-5; 10 positions match TRBD2. V was clipped by 2 bases and J by 3 bases; unmatched bases: 4. From germline, CDR1 is SGHRS and CDR2 YFSETQ. CDR3 size: 15 residues. CDR3 protein: CASSFLGTSEETQYF. The CDR3 nucleotides are TGCGCCAGCAGCTTTTTAGGGACTAGCGAAGAGACCCAGTACTTC.

The table lists this clone with a few counts. The chain carries TRBV6-5 and TRBJ1-6; D might be TRBD1 (6 bases). From germline, CDR1 is MNHEY and CDR2 SVGAGI. This CDR3 is built from 14 residues. The V end lost 6 bases, the J end lost 8 bases, and 14 bases lay between the germline ends. The CDR3 region has the DNA TGTGCCAGCAGCACCTCGGGACACTATTCACCCCTCCACTTT. As protein: CASSTSGHYSPLHF.

This clone was counted at least ten times. The rearrangement joins TRBV5-1 to TRBJ2-2, with TRBD1 matching 7 bases. Trimming took 2 bases from V and 3 from J; bases not matched to a gene: 4. This CDR3 region has 15 residues. Germline values: CDR1 SGHRS, CDR2 YFSETQ. CDR3 DNA sequence: TGCGCCAGCAGCTTTAAGACAGGGTACACCGGGGAGCTGTTTTTT. Its protein is CASSFKTGYTGELFF.